The 4 T cell receptor beta chains in this list originate from one sample, sequenced in a study of liver allograft versus peripheral blood T cells. Across the whole study: Comparative analysis was performed on T cell receptor repertoires from transplanted livers and from recipients' peripheral blood.

TCRdb recomputed calls from the reads with MiXCR, one row per CDR3 protein. The table includes about 2,500 distinct CDR3 sequences, roughly 16% detected once. These receptors came from a human patient who had a liver transplant. The T cells may come from the graft donor.

This chain uses TRBV7-3 with TRBJ1-4, with a possible D match to TRBD1 (5 bases). Trimming took off 3 bases at V and 6 bases at J, with 17 bases between the two ends. This CDR3 is 16 amino acids long. Germline-derived CDR1 and CDR2 are SGHTA and FQGTGA. The CDR3 region is CASSFFFERDYEKLFF. In DNA, the CDR3 is TGTGCCAGCAGCTTTTTTTTTGAGAGGGACTATGAAAAACTGTTTTTT.

The chain uses TRBV6-5 and TRBJ2-2; 7 bases agree with TRBD2. The germline CDR1 and CDR2 sequences are MNHEY and SVGAGI. The V and J ends lost 4 bases and 2 bases, in that order; junction bases with no gene match: 13. The CDR3 has 18 residues. The DNA of the CDR3 is TGTGCCAGCAGTTCTCGTTTCCGTGGGACTATAAACACCGGGGAGCTGTTTTTT. This sequence encodes CASSSRFRGTINTGELFF.

This clonotype is labeled medium-sized. V usage is TRBV15 and J usage is TRBJ2-2; D may be TRBD1 or TRBD2 (5 bases each). This CDR3 spans 14 amino acids. V was pared by 5 bases and J by 7 bases, with 14 bases between. Germline V CDR1 and CDR2: LNHNV, YYDKDF (reference sequence). The chain's CDR3 is CATSPNLGVGELFF. The CDR3 DNA follows: TGTGCCACCAGCCCTAACCTGGGGGTCGGGGAGCTGTTTTTT.

The chain couples TRBV29-1 to TRBJ2-7, with D perhaps TRBD1 (5 bases). V was pared by 2 bases and J by 6 bases, with 14 bases between. This CDR3 spans 13 amino acids. CDR1 and CDR2 from the germline V gene are SQVTM and ANQGSEA. CDR3 coding DNA: TGCAGCGTTGAATGGGGCGAAATTGGCGAGCAGTACTTC. Encoded protein: CSVEWGEIGEQYF.